This TCR beta chain was retrieved from a study of regulatory T cells in long-lasting Graves disease. Arm-PCR of CDR3 regions and iRepertoire HTBI primers were the basis on which TCR beta libraries were built. Using its own MiXCR run on the multiplex PCR reads, TCRdb lists one record per CDR3 protein. The table lists about 430,000 distinct CDR3 sequences, roughly 15% of them singletons, with roughly 7.7% in the top ten. The time point: newly diagnosed GD, antithyroid drugs for less than 3 months. Construction of the TCR library relied on RNA isolated from PBMCs. The EDTA tubes were filled with around 9.1 milliliters of drawn peripheral blood. This clonotype was seen repeatedly, ten times or more. Its antigen is currently unknown. The germline V and J ends were trimmed by 0 bases and 4 bases, with 15 bases remaining between them. Germline V gene data show CDR1 as LGHDT and CDR2 as YNNKEL (reference sequence). This CDR3 contains 16 residues.

Study findings and constraints: Repertoires from persistent disease leaned toward TRBV28, TRBJ1-2 and TRBJ2-5.

The data also belong to a second study, concerning T cells in Graves' hyperthyroidism and ophthalmopathy. This second report adds: Graves' hyperthyroidism is called stable when ophthalmopathy does not progress within 18 months. HTBI primers drove first-round RT-PCR of the TCR CDR3.

Here the sequenced sample was peripheral blood mononuclear cells (PBMCs), taken at new diagnosis, from a patient treated with antithyroid drugs. The V gene is TRBV3-1, the J gene TRBJ2-5; D call uncertain. This clonotype originated in a woman in her thirties or forties with Graves disease. The CDR3 nucleotides are TGTGCCAGCAGCCAAGAAGGACCGATCCTCGGAGAGACCCAGTACTTC. Translating gives CASSQEGPILGETQYF.